The 29 T cell receptor beta chains below were found in one sample sequenced in a study of blood T cells in healthy people across ages. A second PCR of 7 to 11 cycles used a sample-barcoded 5' primer and a J-beta primer mix. TCRdb reanalysed the 5' RACE reads using MiXCR and keeps one entry per CDR3 protein. The sample includes some 750,000 distinct CDR3 sequences, approximately 22% seen only once; the top ten take around 21%. Sequenced sample: blood. The receptors originated from a man between 65 and 85 years old in good health.

This clonotype turned up a few times. The chain couples TRBV9 to TRBJ1-2, with TRBD1 identical over 9 bases. V lost 2 bases to trimming and J lost 8 bases; unmatched junction nucleotides: 7. The CDR3 covers 14 residues. Per the germline V gene, CDR1 is SGDLS and CDR2 is YYNGEE. In nucleotides, the CDR3 is TGTGCCAGCAGCGTGGGACAGGGTATGTGGGGCTACACCTTC. Its translation: CASSVGQGMWGYTF.

This clonotype was observed many times. The chain couples TRBV12-3 or TRBV12-4 to TRBJ1-1; no firm D call. Between the trimmed V and J ends, which lost 6 bases and 0 bases, there was a span of 17 bases. The CDR3 has 16 residues. For the CDR3, the DNA is TGTGCCAGCAGCCCCCCAGGAAGGAGGGTGAACACTGAAGCTTTCTTT. Protein product: CASSPPGRRVNTEAFF.

V is TRBV21-1 and J is TRBJ1-4. TRBV21-1 is a pseudogene. The CDR3 is made up of 15 amino acids. CDR3 coding DNA: TGTGCCAGCAGCAAAAGCGACAGGGCCCGCGAAAAACTGTTTTTT. Encoded protein: CASSKSDRAREKLFF.

This clonotype was counted a few times. This rearrangement joins TRBV6-2 or TRBV6-3 to TRBJ2-7; tentatively, D is TRBD1 or TRBD2 (5 bases each). Germline V gene data show CDR1 as MNHEY and CDR2 as SVGEGT. Trimming cost V 5 bases and J 2 bases, with 13 bases left between them. The CDR3 loop spans 14 amino acids. CDR3 bases: TGTGCCAGCAGTGATGGGACGGACGCCTACGAGCAGTACGTC. Translation gives CASSDGTDAYEQYV.

This clonotype was seen a few times. This rearrangement joins TRBV20-1 to TRBJ1-2, with D uncertain. Trimming pared 0 bases from V and 7 bases from J, leaving 15 bases between. The CDR3 consists of 14 residues. Germline lookup yields CDR1 DFQATT and CDR2 SNEGSKA (reference sequence). The CDR3 nucleotides read TGCAGTGCTAGAGATGGCGGACCTCTGTCTGGCTACACCTTC. This encodes CSARDGGPLSGYTF.

The chain carries TRBV28 and TRBJ2-2; a possible D gene is TRBD1 (6 bases). The CDR3 length is 16 residues. Trimming left V 7 bases short and J 1 base short, with 16 bases between. Germline V gene sequence: CDR1 MDHEN, CDR2 SYDVKM. CDR3 in DNA: TGTGCCAGCAACCGGTCCGGGACACAGAACACCGGGGAGCTGTTTTTT. Protein sequence: CASNRSGTQNTGELFF. Filled out from reference TRBV28 and TRBJ2-2, the complete variable domain reads DVKVTQSSRYLVKRTGEKVFLECVQDMDHENMFWYRQDPGLGLRLIYFSYDVKMKEKGDIPEGYSVSREKKERFSLILESASTNQTSMYLCASNRSGTQNTGELFFGEGSRLTVL.

V gene TRBV5-5 combines with J gene TRBJ2-2, with 8 bases matching TRBD1. There are 15 residues in the CDR3. Germline loops: CDR1 SGHKS, CDR2 YYEKEE (reference sequence). With 5 bases clipped from V and 1 base from J, the junction kept 4 bases outside the gene matches. This chain's CDR3 is CASRYGQGNTGELFF. The CDR3 DNA is TGTGCCAGCAGATACGGACAGGGGAACACCGGGGAGCTGTTTTTT.

The V and J genes are TRBV20-1 and TRBJ2-1; 7 bases align to TRBD2. The V and J ends lost 7 bases and 5 bases, in that order; junction bases with no gene match: 35. The germline CDR1 and CDR2 sequences are DFQATT and SNEGSKA (reference sequence). The CDR3 has 22 amino acids. The CDR3 is CSGTAPRTATAGDGITHNEQFF. The CDR3 nucleotides read TGCAGTGGCACGGCTCCGCGTACCGCCACCGCGGGGGACGGCATTACTCACAATGAGCAGTTCTTC.

This clonotype was picked up a small number of times. The chain couples TRBV15 to TRBJ2-3; 7 bases align to TRBD2. The CDR3 runs to 15 residues. Germline CDR1 is LNHNV and CDR2 is YYDKDF (reference sequence). V shed 1 base, J shed 4 bases, and the junction held 5 bases outside the gene matches. CDR3 DNA sequence: TGTGCCACCAGCAGAGGACTAGCAGCACCAGATACGCAGTATTTT. Its translation is CATSRGLAAPDTQYF.

The gene calls are TRBV28 and TRBJ1-2; D may be TRBD1 (5 bases). CDR1 and CDR2 (germline): MDHEN, SYDVKM. The CDR3 covers 12 residues. Trimming left V 7 bases short and J 8 bases short, with 14 bases between. In nucleotides, the CDR3 is TGTGCCAGCACCCTATCCAGGGAAGGCTACACCTTC. Protein sequence: CASTLSREGYTF.

This clonotype was found a few times. This chain joins TRBV3-1 and TRBJ1-4, with D uncertain. The CDR3 extends over 15 amino acids. Trimming cost V 1 base and J 5 bases, with 11 bases left between them. Germline loops: CDR1 LGHDT, CDR2 YNNKEL (reference sequence). The DNA for the CDR3 is TGTGCCAGCAGCCAAGGTAGTCAGCCAAATGAAAAACTGTTTTTT. Amino acid sequence: CASSQGSQPNEKLFF.

This clonotype was counted between two and nine times. The J gene is TRBJ1-2, the V gene TRBV7-2; D unclear. Germline CDR1 is SGHTA and CDR2 is FQGNSA. V shed 5 bases and J shed 3 bases, with 7 bases lying between them. The CDR3 covers 12 residues. The CDR3 region has the DNA TGTGCCAGCAGCCTCAGGTACTATGGCTACACCTTC. Protein sequence: CASSLRYYGYTF.

The gene calls are TRBV4-3 and TRBJ2-3; D is uncertain. Germline V lookup: CDR1 LGHNA, CDR2 YSLEER. The germline V and J ends were trimmed by 1 base and 1 base, with 9 bases remaining between them. The CDR3 has 15 amino acids. In DNA, the CDR3 is TGCGCCAGCAGCCAAGGGGGTGTCGGCACAGATACGCAGTATTTT. The encoded protein is CASSQGGVGTDTQYF.

J is TRBJ2-5 and V is TRBV7-2, with a tentative D call TRBD2 (5 bases). Trimming shortened V by 3 bases and J by 1 base, and 12 bases separated the two germline ends. The CDR3 extends over 15 amino acids. Looked up from germline, CDR1 is SGHTA and CDR2 is FQGNSA. The CDR3 nucleotides are TGTGCCAGCAGCTTGGCGGGCCATGCCCAAGAGACCCAGTACTTC. The encoded protein is CASSLAGHAQETQYF.

This clonotype occurred a few times. The chain carries TRBV18 and TRBJ1-5; no clear D gene. The CDR3 contains 14 residues. Germline CDR1 reads KGHSH; CDR2 reads LQKENI. With 5 bases removed from V and 8 bases from J, the gap between germline ends came to 16 bases. CDR3 in DNA: TGTGCCAGCTCAGGCAAGGGAGGGATAAAGCCCCAGCATTTT. Translated: CASSGKGGIKPQHF. Using reference TRBV18 and TRBJ1-5 for the parts outside the CDR3, the full variable domain is NAGVMQNPRHLVRRRGQEARLRCSPMKGHSHVYWYRQLPEEGLKFMVYLQKENIIDESGMPKERFSAEFPKEGPSILRIQQVVRGDSAAYFCASSGKGGIKPQHFGDGTRLSIL.

This rearrangement joins TRBV29-1 to TRBJ2-2, with TRBD2 identical over 11 bases. The CDR3 spans 14 residues. V shed 1 base, J shed 6 bases, and the junction held 1 base outside the gene matches. Germline V gene sequence: CDR1 SQVTM, CDR2 ANQGSEA. The CDR3 DNA reads TGCAGCGTTGAAGTAGCGGGAGGGGCCGGGGAGCTGTTTTTT. As protein: CSVEVAGGAGELFF.

This clonotype was seen more than once but under ten times. The V gene is TRBV7-2, the J gene TRBJ1-5, with 8 bases identical to TRBD1. Germline lookup yields CDR1 SGHTA and CDR2 FQGNSA. This CDR3 has 15 amino acids. J lost 7 bases, V lost 5 bases, and 10 bases had no gene match. The CDR3 nucleotides read TGTGCCAGCAGCGATAACACAGGGGGATGGCAGCCCCAGCATTTT. Residues: CASSDNTGGWQPQHF.

This clonotype was counted only a few times. The rearrangement links TRBV29-1 to TRBJ1-1, with no clear D. The CDR3 contains 13 residues. Germline loops: CDR1 SQVTM, CDR2 ANQGSEA. Trimming pared 4 bases from V and 0 bases from J, leaving 9 bases between. CDR3 coding DNA: TGCAGCGTTGCCGGATTAATGAACACTGAAGCTTTCTTT. It translates to CSVAGLMNTEAFF.

The genes are TRBV5-1 and TRBJ2-5; 8 bases align to TRBD1. This CDR3 has 16 residues. J was trimmed by 0 bases and V by 3 bases; bases with no gene match: 7. CDR1 and CDR2 (germline): SGHRS, YFSETQ. The CDR3 loop is CASSSGYRGNQETQYF. The CDR3 DNA reads TGCGCCAGCAGCTCTGGTTACAGGGGGAACCAAGAGACCCAGTACTTC.

The chain recombines TRBV7-3 with TRBJ1-6; no definite D call. There are 13 residues in the CDR3. From germline, CDR1 is SGHTA and CDR2 FQGTGA. Trimming left V 3 bases short and J 8 bases short, with 8 bases between. Here the CDR3 DNA reads TGTGCCAGCAGCTTTTTGAGGGATTCACCCCTCCACTTT. It encodes CASSFLRDSPLHF.

This clonotype has just a few counts. The junction shows a germline mismatch at one end, possibly a read error. The chain couples TRBV18 to TRBJ2-6, with D unresolved. CDR3 length: 17 amino acids. Germline V gene data show CDR1 as KGHSH and CDR2 as LQKENI. This chain's CDR3 is CAGSLVVASSGANVLTF. The CDR3 region has the DNA TGTGCCGGCTCATTGGTGGTCGCTAGCTCTGGGGCCAACGTCCTGACTTTC.

This clonotype has only a few counts. The chain has TRBV29-1 and TRBJ2-4; tentatively, D is TRBD1 (6 bases). This CDR3 region has 15 residues. The V gene's germline CDR1 is SQVTM and CDR2 ANQGSEA. Trimming left V 5 bases short and J 0 bases short, with 14 bases between. The CDR3 sequence is CSVRQQGLAKNIQYF. DNA of the CDR3: TGCAGCGTTCGTCAACAGGGCTTAGCCAAAAACATTCAGTACTTC.

This clonotype was seen a handful of times. The chain's CDR3 is CASSSTSGRPTDTQYF. The CDR3 DNA follows: TGTGCCAGCTCATCCACTAGCGGGCGACCAACAGATACGCAGTATTTT. This chain links TRBV18 with TRBJ2-3; the match to TRBD2 covers 9 bases. This CDR3 region has 16 residues. Germline-derived CDR1 and CDR2 are KGHSH and LQKENI. V gave up 5 bases and J gave up 3 bases; unmatched junction bases: 9.

V is TRBV18 and J is TRBJ1-5, with TRBD1 matching over 7 bases. The germline V gene encodes CDR1 KGHSH and CDR2 LQKENI. The CDR3 contains 13 residues. V gave up 6 bases and J gave up 4 bases; unmatched junction bases: 3. CDR3 sequence: CASSMTGNQPQHF. As DNA, the CDR3 is TGTGCCAGCTCTATGACAGGGAATCAGCCCCAGCATTTT.

The gene calls are TRBV7-9 and TRBJ2-7; D is perhaps TRBD2 (6 bases). The germline V gene encodes CDR1 SEHNR and CDR2 FQNEAQ (reference sequence). The germline V and J ends were trimmed by 4 bases and 3 bases, with 13 bases remaining between them. The CDR3 loop spans 14 amino acids. This CDR3 reads CASSSTGVVYEQYF. DNA for the CDR3: TGTGCCAGCAGCTCAACGGGGGTCGTCTACGAGCAGTACTTC.

This clonotype has at least ten counts. This chain connects TRBV20-1 to TRBJ2-1; TRBD2 agrees at 10 bases. CDR1 and CDR2 (germline): DFQATT, SNEGSKA (reference sequence). The CDR3 loop spans 13 amino acids. J gave up 8 bases and V 5 bases, and 6 bases lay outside the gene matches. CDR3 sequence: CSAQRGGLDEQFF. Written as DNA, the CDR3 is TGCAGTGCTCAGCGGGGGGGCCTAGATGAGCAGTTCTTC.

This chain joins TRBV29-1 and TRBJ2-1, with a weak D call TRBD2 (5 bases). Germline assignment: CDR1 SQVTM and CDR2 ANQGSEA. This CDR3 contains 14 residues. V lost 4 bases to trimming and J lost 8 bases, with 18 bases between them. The CDR3 sequence: CSVADSLRGDEQFF. CDR3 nucleotides: TGCAGCGTTGCTGACTCCCTTCGGGGTGATGAGCAGTTCTTC.

This clonotype was observed a handful of times. The chain links TRBV7-2 to TRBJ1-3; the D is unclear. Germline V lookup: CDR1 SGHTA, CDR2 FQGNSA. There are 14 residues in the CDR3. V lost 1 base, J lost 4 bases, and 8 bases lay in between. The CDR3 loop is CASSLVASGNTIYF. CDR3 DNA sequence: TGTGCCAGCAGCTTAGTGGCATCCGGAAACACCATATATTTT.

The chain carries TRBV7-9 and TRBJ1-1; no definite D call. Germline V gene lookup returns CDR1 SEHNR and CDR2 FQNEAQ (reference sequence). V was shortened by 0 bases and J by 1 base, with 9 bases between the two germline ends. The CDR3 is made up of 15 amino acids. The DNA for the CDR3 is TGTGCCAGCAGCTTAGCGCTGGTGGCGAACACTGAAGCTTTCTTT. It codes for CASSLALVANTEAFF.